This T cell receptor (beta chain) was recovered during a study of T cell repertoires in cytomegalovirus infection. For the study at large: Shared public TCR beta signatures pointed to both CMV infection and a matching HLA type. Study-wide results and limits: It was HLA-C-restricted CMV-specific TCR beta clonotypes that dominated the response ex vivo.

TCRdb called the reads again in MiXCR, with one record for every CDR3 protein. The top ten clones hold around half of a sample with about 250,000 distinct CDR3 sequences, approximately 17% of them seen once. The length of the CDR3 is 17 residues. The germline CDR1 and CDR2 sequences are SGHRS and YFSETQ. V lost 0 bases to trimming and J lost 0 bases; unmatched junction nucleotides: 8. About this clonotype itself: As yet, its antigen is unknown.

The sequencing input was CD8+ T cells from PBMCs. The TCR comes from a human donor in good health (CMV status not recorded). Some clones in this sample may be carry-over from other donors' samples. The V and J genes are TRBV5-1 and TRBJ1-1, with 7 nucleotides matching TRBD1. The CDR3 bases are TGCGCCAGCAGCTTGGCCACAGGGGCCACCTTGAACACTGAAGCTTTCTTT. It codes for CASSLATGATLNTEAFF.